Shown below are 19 T cell receptor beta chains from a single sample sequenced in a study of cytomegalovirus exposure and HLA in healthy donors. Sequenced by immunoSEQ multiplex PCR; TCRdb stores in-frame clones only, minus some. This sample yields under 200,000 clones, of which about 88% are seen a single time; 2% to 2.5% belongs to the top ten. What was sequenced was PBMCs. The receptors come from a woman aged 18-29 years in good health and CMV-seronegative.

The rearrangement links TRBV10-2 to TRBJ2-3; 7 bases map to TRBD1. This CDR3 has 14 residues. CDR1 and CDR2 (germline): WSHSY, SAAADI. J lost 4 bases, V lost 5 bases, and 6 bases had no gene match. In DNA, the CDR3 is TGCGCCAGCAGTCTGACAGGGCAGGCAGATACGCAGTATTTT. This codes for CASSLTGQADTQYF.

This chain joins TRBV4-2 and TRBJ1-2; 9 bases align to TRBD1. V lost 0 bases, J lost 5 bases, and 7 bases stayed unmatched. Germline CDR1 is LGHNA and CDR2 is YNFKEQ. This CDR3 comprises 16 residues. The CDR3 region is CASSQERTGARYGYTF. CDR3 coding DNA: TGTGCCAGCAGCCAAGAACGGACAGGGGCCCGTTATGGCTACACCTTC.

The chain has TRBV6-5 and TRBJ2-2; 9 bases are a match to TRBD2. The CDR3 contains 15 residues. After removal of 5 bases from V and 5 bases from J, the junction contained 6 bases not matched to a gene. Germline V gene lookup returns CDR1 MNHEY and CDR2 SVGAGI. CDR3 in amino acids: CASSARLAETGELFF. CDR3 DNA: TGTGCCAGCAGTGCCCGACTAGCGGAGACCGGGGAGCTGTTTTTT.

The chain recombines TRBV7-6 with TRBJ2-3; 7 bases line up with TRBD1. This CDR3 contains 16 residues. Germline values: CDR1 SGHVS, CDR2 FNYEAQ. Germline trimming cut 5 bases from V and 0 bases from J; bases unmatched to any gene: 8. CDR3 bases: TGTGCCAGCAGCCCCTTCTTGGGACAGAGCACAGATACGCAGTATTTT. Translation gives CASSPFLGQSTDTQYF.

The chain uses TRBV7-9 and TRBJ2-2, with TRBD2 matching 8 bases. Trimming removed 1 base from V and 1 base from J; junction bases left unmatched: 2. This CDR3 spans 16 amino acids. Germline assignment: CDR1 SEHNR and CDR2 FQNEAQ (reference sequence). This CDR3 is CASSLGTSRNTGELFF. For the CDR3, the DNA is TGTGCCAGCAGCTTAGGGACTAGCAGGAACACCGGGGAGCTGTTTTTT.

The rearrangement joins TRBV11-3 to TRBJ1-1; no reliable D call. V dropped 1 base and J dropped 2 bases, with 8 bases sitting between them. Looked up from germline, CDR1 is SGHNT and CDR2 is YENEEA. The length of the CDR3 is 14 residues. CDR3 region: CASSLGLGNTEAFF. Here the CDR3 DNA reads TGTGCCAGCAGCTTAGGTCTCGGTAACACTGAAGCTTTCTTT.

The chain uses TRBV7-9 and TRBJ2-7; tentatively, D is TRBD1 (6 bases). CDR1 and CDR2 from the germline V gene are SEHNR and FQNEAQ (reference sequence). The length of the CDR3 is 12 residues. The V end was cut by 4 bases, the J end by 7 bases, with 11 bases between. The CDR3 here is CASSSNREEQYF. The DNA for the CDR3 is TGTGCCAGCAGCTCTAACAGGGAAGAGCAGTACTTC.

The rearrangement links TRBV5-6 to TRBJ1-1; D possibly corresponds to TRBD1 (6 bases). This CDR3 comprises 14 residues. V lost 1 base and J 10 bases, leaving 17 bases between the germline ends. Germline CDR1 and CDR2: SGHDT and YYEEEE. The CDR3 sequence is CASSLYQGRGGAFF. Here the CDR3 DNA reads TGTGCCAGCAGCTTGTATCAGGGGCGAGGAGGAGCTTTCTTT.

The sample holds a few counts of this clone. The genes are TRBV7-6 and TRBJ1-5; TRBD1 matches 8 bases. V was clipped by 3 bases and J by 4 bases; unmatched bases: 11. The germline V gene has CDR1 SGHVS and CDR2 FNYEAQ. The CDR3 runs 17 residues. CDR3 coding DNA: TGTGCCAGCAGCTTCGTCCCGGGACAGGCGAGAAATCAGCCCCAGCATTTT. Its translation: CASSFVPGQARNQPQHF.

This clone was observed a few times. The chain recombines TRBV29-1 with TRBJ2-1, with D perhaps matching TRBD2 (6 bases). V was shortened by 6 bases and J by 4 bases, with 19 bases between the two germline ends. The germline V gene has CDR1 SQVTM and CDR2 ANQGSEA. There are 15 residues in the CDR3. The CDR3 sequence: CSVTGLRGEYNEQFF. In nucleotides, the CDR3 is TGCAGCGTCACGGGACTTCGCGGGGAATACAATGAGCAGTTCTTC.

This clone was detected a few times. V gene TRBV10-2 combines with J gene TRBJ2-2; D remains ambiguous. Germline lookup yields CDR1 WSHSY and CDR2 SAAADI. The CDR3 length is 12 residues. Trimming removed 3 bases from V and 4 bases from J, with 3 bases in between. The CDR3 DNA is TGCGCCAGCAGTGACCTCACCGGGGAGCTGTTTTTT. Its protein product is CASSDLTGELFF.

A single count supports this clone. The genes are TRBV10-1 and TRBJ1-1; no clear D. From germline, CDR1 is WNHNN and CDR2 SYGVQD (reference sequence). The length of the CDR3 is 15 residues. The germline V and J ends were trimmed by 3 bases and 1 base, with 12 bases remaining between them. CDR3 loop: CASSENNEGNTEAFF. CDR3 sequence (DNA): TGCGCCAGCAGTGAAAATAATGAGGGGAACACTGAAGCTTTCTTT.

V is TRBV5-4 and J is TRBJ1-1; 8 nucleotides match TRBD1. The CDR3 covers 14 residues. V shed 5 bases, J shed 5 bases, and the junction held 8 bases outside the gene matches. Germline CDR1 and CDR2: SGHNT and YYREEE (reference sequence). In DNA, the CDR3 is TGTGCCAGCAGGCCACAGGGGGAAAAGACTGAAGCTTTCTTT. Encoded protein: CASRPQGEKTEAFF.

This sequence joins TRBV11-2 and TRBJ2-2, with TRBD2 matching 9 bases. Germline V gives CDR1 SGHAT, CDR2 FQNNGV. Trimming cost V 2 bases and J 5 bases; bases outside gene matches: 6. The CDR3 loop spans 16 amino acids. CDR3 DNA: TGTGCCAGCAGCTTATTAGCGGGAGCACGGACCGGGGAGCTGTTTTTT. Translation: CASSLLAGARTGELFF.

V is TRBV6-5 and J is TRBJ1-2; the match to TRBD1 covers 10 bases. The trim removed 6 bases at V and 4 bases at J, leaving 8 bases unmatched. CDR3 length: 15 residues. The germline gives CDR1 MNHEY, CDR2 SVGAGI. This CDR3 reads CASSFRDRGVYGYTF. CDR3 DNA sequence: TGTGCCAGCAGCTTCCGGGACAGGGGAGTCTATGGCTACACCTTC.

The CDR3 DNA is TGTGCCAGCAGTTACTTCGACGACAGGCTTATAGGCTACACCTTC. Protein product: CASSYFDDRLIGYTF. The chain is built from TRBV6-6 and TRBJ1-2, with a tentative D call TRBD1 (6 bases). V was trimmed by 1 base and J by 8 bases, leaving 17 bases between them. The germline V gene has CDR1 MNHNY and CDR2 SVGAGI (reference sequence). The CDR3 loop spans 15 amino acids.

This clone was found a few times. This chain uses TRBV5-6 with TRBJ1-5, with D uncertain. Germline-derived CDR1 and CDR2 are SGHDT and YYEEEE. CDR3 size: 12 residues. V shed 4 bases and J shed 0 bases, with 2 bases lying between them. CDR3 amino acids: CASSHSNQPQHF. CDR3 sequence (DNA): TGTGCCAGCAGCCATAGCAATCAGCCCCAGCATTTT.

V usage is TRBV13 and J usage is TRBJ2-3; 9 bases align to TRBD2. The V segment lost 0 bases and the J segment 8 bases; nucleotides outside the gene matches: 18. The CDR3 is 19 residues long. CDR1 is PRHDT, CDR2 FYEKMQ, per germline (reference sequence). The CDR3 spells CASSLGLSWRGGRGSTQYF. CDR3 nucleotides: TGTGCCAGCAGCTTAGGCCTGAGTTGGCGGGGGGGCCGAGGGTCTACGCAGTATTTT.

Points on this clone: One junction end does not reproduce the germline sequence, and a read error may be involved. The genes are TRBV19 and TRBJ1-2; tentatively, D is TRBD1 (5 bases). CDR1 LNHDA and CDR2 SQIVND come from the germline V gene (reference sequence). There are 11 residues in the CDR3. The CDR3 nucleotides are TGTGCCAGTAGTATTTCCGGCAGGGAAACGTTC. Translated, it gives CASSISGRETF.